The TCR beta chain under discussion was sequenced for a study of T cell responses to AZD1222 COVID-19 vaccine (dated by TCRdb to the early 2020s). Broadly, across the study: AZD1222 recipients whose second dose came at about 4 weeks and those whose second dose came at about 12 weeks were combined into one group, since spike-specific TCR depth and breadth did not differ between the two schedules. TCR sequencing covered more than 230 trial participants: 200 to 220 given two doses of AZD1222 and approximately 25 given two doses of MenACWY control vaccine. Trial participants were enrolled by age into subgroups of 18-55, 56-69 and 70-plus years, and around 140, 26 and 57 TCR-sequenced participants, respectively, were included in these subgroups. The full study reports these points: CD4 TCRs associated with the vaccine covered the entire spike protein, and the dominant responses were in regions 160-218 and 743-854. Most participants were white British and females outnumbered males, and the authors suggested that clonal diversity may have been underestimated. Conclusions about previously exposed vaccinees are limited, since just six AZD1222 recipients were seropositive for SARS-CoV-2 at baseline. The 56-69-year group was small, and its depth increase did not reach significance, likely because of low power. Reportedly, close to half of the unique spike-specific TCRs recognized epitopes lying outside the regions that are mutated in the B.1.351 and B.1.1.7 variants. No day 14 peak-response samples were available, so repertoires were characterized only after the peak T cell response. After two AZD1222 doses, both the breadth and the depth of spike-specific TCRs were significantly higher than at day 0 and than in MenACWY recipients.

What this sample's time point label stands for: baseline before first vaccination. Vaccinee samples were obtained from the UK trials COV001 and COV002, which included a single-blind randomized controlled phase 2/3 trial of AZD1222 (ChAdOx1 nCoV-19) in healthy adults. For TCRbeta chain sequencing, PBMC samples from trial participants were taken at day 0 and at day 28 after the second dose. The CDR3 has 15 amino acids, counting the end cysteine and phenylalanine. Kept here is only the CDR3 DNA, which spans 45 bases and is read in frame from base 1. V is trimmed back by 4 bases and J by 4 bases, and the junction contains 5 bases that no gene match accounts for. CDR1 and CDR2, per the germline V gene, are MNHEY and SVGEGT. The CDR3 regions of human TCRbeta chains were analyzed by immunosequencing. Processing in the source paper ran as follows. TCRs in the repertoires were compared against a reference library of SARS-CoV-2-specific TCRs that had been generated with the MIRA antigen-specificity platform. Breadth meant the fraction of unique TCRs that were SARS-CoV-2-associated, whereas depth meant the fraction of total T cells that were SARS-CoV-2-associated. Using the MIRA data, each spike-specific TCR was assigned both to the spike region to which the TCR was reactive and to a CD4 or CD8 class. Log10-transformed breadth and depth values were compared by one-way ANOVA with Sidak's multiple comparisons tests. TCRdb took over this immuneACCESS table, retaining in-frame rearrangements with V and J assigned. Such tables are incomplete; in checked studies, under half of the missing clones stem from an unresolved V gene, and the remainder is unexplained. That table furnishes V, J and clone size, whereas the DNA furnished D and trimming. For this sample there are fewer than 100,000 clones; more than 75% appear just once. Approximately 13% of the sample comes from the top ten.

With regard to this clone: Its antigen is unknown. Per-base qualities were not stored, and no clone one base away is much larger.

The chain is encoded by TRBV6-2 or TRBV6-3 joined to TRBJ2-3, with TRBD2 matching 10 junction bases. The TCR was taken from an adult in good health. Material: peripheral blood, obtained on day 0 of AZD1222 vaccination. Here the CDR3 is given as CASSSVAGGADTQYF. The sequenced DNA is TGTGCCAGCAGTTCGGTAGCGGGGGGTGCAGATACGCAGTATTTT.